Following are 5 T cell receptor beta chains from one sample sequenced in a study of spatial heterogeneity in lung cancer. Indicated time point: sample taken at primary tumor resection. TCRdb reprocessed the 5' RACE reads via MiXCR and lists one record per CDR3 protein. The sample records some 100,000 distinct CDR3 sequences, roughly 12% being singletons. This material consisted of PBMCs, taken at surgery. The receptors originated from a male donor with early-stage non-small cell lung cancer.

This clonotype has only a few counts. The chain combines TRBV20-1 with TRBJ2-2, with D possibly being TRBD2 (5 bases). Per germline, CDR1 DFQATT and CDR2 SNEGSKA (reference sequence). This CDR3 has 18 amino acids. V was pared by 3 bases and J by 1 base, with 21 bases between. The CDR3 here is CSASPPRSVWGNTGELFF. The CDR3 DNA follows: TGCAGTGCTAGCCCCCCCCGTAGCGTGTGGGGGAACACCGGGGAGCTGTTTTTT.

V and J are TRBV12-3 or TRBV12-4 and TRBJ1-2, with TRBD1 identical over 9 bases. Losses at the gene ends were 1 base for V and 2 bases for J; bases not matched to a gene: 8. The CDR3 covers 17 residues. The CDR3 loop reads CASSLGPQQGANYGYTF. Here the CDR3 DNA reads TGTGCCAGCAGTTTAGGGCCACAACAGGGGGCCAACTATGGCTACACCTTC.

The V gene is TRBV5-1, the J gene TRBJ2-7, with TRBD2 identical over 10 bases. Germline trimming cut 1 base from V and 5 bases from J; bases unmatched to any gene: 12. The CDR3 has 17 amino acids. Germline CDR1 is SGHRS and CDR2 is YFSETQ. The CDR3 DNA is TGCGCCAGCAGCTTGACCACTACTAGCGGGATGGTCAACGAGCAGTACTTC. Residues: CASSLTTTSGMVNEQYF. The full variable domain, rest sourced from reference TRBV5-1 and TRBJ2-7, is KAGVTQTPRYLIKTRGQQVTLSCSPISGHRSVSWYQQTPGQGLQFLFEYFSETQRNKGNFPGRFSGRQFSNSRSEMNVSTLELGDSALYLCASSLTTTSGMVNEQYFGPGTRLTVT.

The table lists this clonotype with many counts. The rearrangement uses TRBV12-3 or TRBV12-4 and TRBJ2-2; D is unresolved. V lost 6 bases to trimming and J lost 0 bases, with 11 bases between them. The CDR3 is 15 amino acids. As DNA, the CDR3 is TGTGCCAGCAGCCGAACCTCGGCGAACACCGGGGAGCTGTTTTTT. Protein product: CASSRTSANTGELFF.

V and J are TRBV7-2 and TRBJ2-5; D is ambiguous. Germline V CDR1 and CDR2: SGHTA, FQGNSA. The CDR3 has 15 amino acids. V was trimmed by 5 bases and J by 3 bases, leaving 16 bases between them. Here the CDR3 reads CASSPQTSPEETQYF. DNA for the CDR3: TGTGCCAGCAGCCCGCAGACAAGCCCGGAAGAGACCCAGTACTTC.